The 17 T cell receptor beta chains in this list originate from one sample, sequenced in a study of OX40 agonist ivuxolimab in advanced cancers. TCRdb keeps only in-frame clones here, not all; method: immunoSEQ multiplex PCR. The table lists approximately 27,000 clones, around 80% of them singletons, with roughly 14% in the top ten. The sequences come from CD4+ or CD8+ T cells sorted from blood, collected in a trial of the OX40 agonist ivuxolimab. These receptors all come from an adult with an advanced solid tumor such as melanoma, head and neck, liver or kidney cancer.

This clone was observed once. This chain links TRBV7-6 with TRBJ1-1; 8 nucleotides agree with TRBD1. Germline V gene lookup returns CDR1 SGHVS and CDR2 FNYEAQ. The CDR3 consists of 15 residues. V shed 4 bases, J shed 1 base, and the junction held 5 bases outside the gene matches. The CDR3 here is CASSSRQGANTEAFF. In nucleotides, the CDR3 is TGTGCCAGCAGCTCGAGGCAGGGGGCGAACACTGAAGCTTTCTTT.

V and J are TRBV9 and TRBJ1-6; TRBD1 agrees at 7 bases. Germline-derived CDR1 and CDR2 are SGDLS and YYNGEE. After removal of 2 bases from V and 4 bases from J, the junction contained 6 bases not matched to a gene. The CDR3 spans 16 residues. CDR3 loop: CASSVAQGEYNSPLHF. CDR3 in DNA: TGTGCCAGCAGCGTGGCTCAGGGGGAATATAATTCACCCCTCCACTTT. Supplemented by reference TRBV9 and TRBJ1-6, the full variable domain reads DSGVTQTPKHLITATGQRVTLRCSPRSGDLSVYWYQQSLDQGLQFLIQYYNGEERAKGNILERFSAQQFPDLHSELNLSSLELGDSALYFCASSVAQGEYNSPLHFGNGTRLTVT.

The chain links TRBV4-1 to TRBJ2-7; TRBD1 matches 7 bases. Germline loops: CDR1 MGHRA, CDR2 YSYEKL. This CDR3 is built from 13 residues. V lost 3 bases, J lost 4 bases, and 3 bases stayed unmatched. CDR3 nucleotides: TGCGCCAGCAGCCAGAACAGGGGATACGAGCAGTACTTC. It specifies CASSQNRGYEQYF.

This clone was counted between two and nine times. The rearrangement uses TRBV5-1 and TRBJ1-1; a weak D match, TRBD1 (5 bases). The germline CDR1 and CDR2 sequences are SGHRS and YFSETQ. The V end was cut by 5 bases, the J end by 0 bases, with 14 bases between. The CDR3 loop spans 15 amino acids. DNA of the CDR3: TGCGCCAGCAGACTCCTCGGGACGGTGAACACTGAAGCTTTCTTT. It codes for CASRLLGTVNTEAFF.

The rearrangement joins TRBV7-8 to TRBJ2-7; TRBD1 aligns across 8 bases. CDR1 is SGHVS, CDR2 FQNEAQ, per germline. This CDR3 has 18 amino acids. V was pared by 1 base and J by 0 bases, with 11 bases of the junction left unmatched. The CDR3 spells CASSLGAGQGPSSYEQYF. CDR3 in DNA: TGTGCCAGCAGCTTAGGGGCAGGACAGGGACCGAGCTCCTACGAGCAGTACTTC.

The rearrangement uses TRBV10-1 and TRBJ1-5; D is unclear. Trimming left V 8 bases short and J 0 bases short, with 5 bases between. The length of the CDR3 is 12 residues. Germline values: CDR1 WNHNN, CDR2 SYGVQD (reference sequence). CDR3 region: CASGHSNQPQHF. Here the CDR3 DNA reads TGCGCCAGCGGCCATAGCAATCAGCCCCAGCATTTT.

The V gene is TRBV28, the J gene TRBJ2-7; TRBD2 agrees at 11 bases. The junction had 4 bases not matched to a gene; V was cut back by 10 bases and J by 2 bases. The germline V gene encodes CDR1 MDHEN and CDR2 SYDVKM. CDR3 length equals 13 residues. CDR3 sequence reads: CAIRLAGTYEQYF. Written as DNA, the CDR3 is TGTGCCATACGACTAGCGGGAACCTACGAGCAGTACTTC.

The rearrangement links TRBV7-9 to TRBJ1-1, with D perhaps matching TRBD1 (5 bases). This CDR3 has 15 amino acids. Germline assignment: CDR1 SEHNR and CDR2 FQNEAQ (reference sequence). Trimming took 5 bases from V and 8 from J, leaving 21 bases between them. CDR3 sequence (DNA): TGTGCCAGCAGCCTCCCGCAGGGTGATGGCCTCGAAGCTTTCTTT. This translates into CASSLPQGDGLEAFF.

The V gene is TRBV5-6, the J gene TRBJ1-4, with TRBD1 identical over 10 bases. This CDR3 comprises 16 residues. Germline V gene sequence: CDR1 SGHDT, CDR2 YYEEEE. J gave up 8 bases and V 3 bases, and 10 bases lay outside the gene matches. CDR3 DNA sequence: TGTGCCAGCAGCTCCCTTTGGACAGGGGGAGGGGAAAAACTGTTTTTT. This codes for CASSSLWTGGGEKLFF. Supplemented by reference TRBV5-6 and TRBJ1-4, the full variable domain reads DAGVTQSPTHLIKTRGQQVTLRCSPKSGHDTVSWYQQALGQGPQFIFQYYEEEERQRGNFPDRFSGHQFPNYSSELNVNALLLGDSALYLCASSSLWTGGGEKLFFGSGTQLSVL.

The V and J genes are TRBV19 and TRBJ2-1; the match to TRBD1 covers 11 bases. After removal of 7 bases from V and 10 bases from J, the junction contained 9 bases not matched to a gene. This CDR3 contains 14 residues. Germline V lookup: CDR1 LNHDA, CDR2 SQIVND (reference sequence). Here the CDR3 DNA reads TGTGCCAGTATCTGGACAGGGGGCACCGGCGAGCAGTTCTTC. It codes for CASIWTGGTGEQFF. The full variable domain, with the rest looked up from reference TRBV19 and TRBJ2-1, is DGGITQSPKYLFRKEGQNVTLSCEQNLNHDAMYWYRQDPGQGLRLIYYSQIVNDFQKGDIAEGYSVSREKKESFPLTVTSAQKNPTAFYLCASIWTGGTGEQFFGPGTRLTVL.

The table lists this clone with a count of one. The CDR3 DNA sequence: TGCGCCAGCAGGCTGGGGACAGGCAATCAGCCCCAGCATTTT. Translation: CASRLGTGNQPQHF. V and J are TRBV5-1 and TRBJ1-5; TRBD1 aligns across 7 bases. This CDR3 contains 14 residues. Germline lookup yields CDR1 SGHRS and CDR2 YFSETQ. Trimming removed 5 bases from V and 2 bases from J; junction bases left unmatched: 4.

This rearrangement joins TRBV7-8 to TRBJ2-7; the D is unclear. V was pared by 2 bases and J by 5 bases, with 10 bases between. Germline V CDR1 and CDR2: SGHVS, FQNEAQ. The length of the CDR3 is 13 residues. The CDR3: CASSLFEFDEQYF. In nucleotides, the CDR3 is TGTGCCAGCAGCTTATTCGAATTCGACGAGCAGTACTTC.

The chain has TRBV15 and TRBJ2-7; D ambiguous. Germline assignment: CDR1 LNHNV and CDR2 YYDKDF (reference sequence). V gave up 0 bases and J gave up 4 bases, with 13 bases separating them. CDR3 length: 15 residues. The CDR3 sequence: CATSRDRSSLYEQYF. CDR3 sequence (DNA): TGTGCCACCAGCAGAGATCGGTCTTCCCTGTACGAGCAGTACTTC.

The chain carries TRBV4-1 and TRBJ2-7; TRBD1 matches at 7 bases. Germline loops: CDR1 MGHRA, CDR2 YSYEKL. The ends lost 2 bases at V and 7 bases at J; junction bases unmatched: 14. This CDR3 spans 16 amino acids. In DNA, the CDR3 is TGCGCCAGCAGCCAATTCCGGGACAGCCTCTCAGGGGAGCAGTACTTC. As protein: CASSQFRDSLSGEQYF.

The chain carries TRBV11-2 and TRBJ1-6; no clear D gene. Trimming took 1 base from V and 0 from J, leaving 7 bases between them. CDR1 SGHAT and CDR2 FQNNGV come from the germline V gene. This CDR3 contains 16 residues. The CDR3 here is CASSLAATSYNSPLHF. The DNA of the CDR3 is TGTGCCAGCAGCTTAGCGGCCACCTCCTATAATTCACCCCTCCACTTT.

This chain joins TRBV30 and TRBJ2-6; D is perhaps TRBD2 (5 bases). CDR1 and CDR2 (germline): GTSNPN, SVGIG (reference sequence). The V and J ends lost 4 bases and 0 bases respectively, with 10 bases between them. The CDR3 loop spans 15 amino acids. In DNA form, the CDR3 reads TGTGCCTGGAAGGACTTCGACTCTGGGGCCAACGTCCTGACTTTC. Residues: CAWKDFDSGANVLTF.

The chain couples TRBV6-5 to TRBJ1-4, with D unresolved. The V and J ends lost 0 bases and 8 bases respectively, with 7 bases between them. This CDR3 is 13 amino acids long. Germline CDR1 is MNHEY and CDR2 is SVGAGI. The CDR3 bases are TGTGCCAGCAGTTACTCGAGCGCCGAAAAACTGTTTTTT. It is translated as CASSYSSAEKLFF.